This TCR beta chain was obtained from a study of blood T cell repertoires in COVID-19 (dated by TCRdb to 2018 to 2020). For context, the study as a whole: Collaborator samples came from the United States, Italy and Spain and covered acute and convalescent phases of COVID-19. The samples were drawn from the first 160 participants of the ongoing ImmuneRACE study and from 1,254 subjects provided by 6 global collaborators. The repertoires were released in a freely available public database intended as a resource for research on the immune response to SARS-CoV-2. The prospective study material was composed of cDNA or gDNA derived from T cells, B-cell-depleted T cells, or PBMCs. Where available, HLA class I and class II types were taken from metadata supplied by the sample provider and were not determined by assay-based typing. Sample metadata almost always included a de-identified subject ID, COVID-19 status, age in years and sex. The dataset comprised deeply sampled blood TCRbeta repertoires from subjects exposed to, actively infected with, or recovered from COVID-19. The paper as a whole reports these results and caveats: Clinical and demographic metadata were provided uncurated, with the amount varying by source and participant.

Each collaborating institution followed its own protocols to collect whole blood in K2EDTA tubes. Collaborator samples were shipped for TCRbeta analysis as frozen whole blood, isolated PBMCs, or DNA extracted from either sample type. Looking up the germline V gene (reference sequence) yields CDR1 SEHNR and CDR2 FQNEAQ. The CDR3 holds 15 amino acids from the cysteine to the phenylalanine. The DNA shown is the 45-base CDR3, in frame from base 1. V trim: 6 bases; J trim: 0 bases; unmatched bases: 4. The immunoSEQ Assay, a bias-controlled multiplex PCR, was used to amplify TCRbeta CDR3 regions from genomic DNA. Under the source paper's analysis protocol: The number of nucleated cells in each sample was estimated from the amplification of reference gene primers within the assay. To quantify the absolute abundance of each unique TCRbeta CDR3 rearrangement, sequence reads were collapsed and filtered. For each sample, productive Simpson clonality was calculated by taking the square root of Simpson's diversity index across productive rearrangements. Not all clones reach the TCRdb copy of this immuneACCESS table, which keeps in-frame sequences only. Checked studies attribute under half of the gap to unresolved V genes and leave the rest unexplained. Clone size and V and J calls were adopted from that table, with D and trimming inferred from the DNA. Here the sample has just over 65,000 clones; 86% occur a single time. The ten biggest clones cover 7% to 8.5% of the sample.

To note about this clone: Its antigen is not yet known. Nothing much larger sits one base from this clone, and base qualities are not available.

Sequenced material: peripheral blood. The sequence links TRBV7-9 to TRBJ2-1, and TRBD2 aligns with 8 junction nucleotides. The TCR comes from a man aged 25-40 years with acute or convalescent COVID-19. The DNA sequence is given as TGTGCCAGCAGTCACAGCGGGAGCTCCTACAATGAGCAGTTCTTC. It translates to CASSHSGSSYNEQFF.